These 32 T cell receptor beta chains were all obtained from the same sample, sequenced in a study of response to subunit inactivated influenza vaccine. TCRdb itself ran the RT-PCR reads through MiXCR, one entry per CDR3 protein. The sample records about 650,000 distinct CDR3 sequences, 15% to 19% being singletons. The sample in question was PBMCs from blood, obtained 11 to 12 days after vaccination. Receptors originate from a man aged 50 to 59 who received an inactivated influenza vaccine.

This clonotype was found a few times. The chain carries TRBV5-1 and TRBJ1-1; no clear D. This CDR3 is built from 14 residues. CDR1 is SGHRS and CDR2 is YFSETQ in the germline V gene. Trimming took 0 bases from V and 1 from J, leaving 7 bases between them. CDR3 region: CASSLAAQNTEAFF. CDR3 coding DNA: TGCGCCAGCAGCTTGGCGGCACAGAACACTGAAGCTTTCTTT.

V is TRBV10-3 and J is TRBJ2-2, with D perhaps TRBD1 (7 bases). The ends were cut back, 3 bases at V and 6 bases at J, with 11 bases in the middle. Germline V gene lookup returns CDR1 ENHRY and CDR2 SYGVKD. The CDR3 extends over 14 amino acids. CDR3 sequence: CAISEQGRSGELFF. The CDR3 region has the DNA TGTGCCATCAGTGAACAGGGGAGGTCCGGGGAGCTGTTTTTT.

The CDR3 bases are TGTGCCAGCATTCTCCTTTACGAGCAGTACTTC. This codes for CASILLYEQYF. The chain employs TRBV27 and TRBJ2-7; unclear D gene. This CDR3 has 11 amino acids. Germline V lookup: CDR1 MNHEY, CDR2 SMNVEV (reference sequence). The ends were cut back, 7 bases at V and 4 bases at J, with 8 bases in the middle.

The J gene is TRBJ1-6, the V gene TRBV18, with D tentatively TRBD1 (5 bases). V gave up 1 base and J gave up 13 bases, with 17 bases separating them. The CDR3 extends over 15 amino acids. The germline V gene encodes CDR1 KGHSH and CDR2 LQKENI. This CDR3 reads CASSPRGTGTAPLHF. The DNA for the CDR3 is TGTGCCAGCTCACCACGAGGAACCGGGACGGCGCCCCTCCACTTT.

The genes are TRBV12-3 or TRBV12-4 and TRBJ2-7, with TRBD2 as a possible D gene (5 bases). This CDR3 spans 16 amino acids. The germline V and J ends were trimmed by 0 bases and 7 bases, with 19 bases remaining between them. The CDR3 sequence is CASSLARIGPTGEQYF. CDR3 in DNA: TGTGCCAGCAGTTTAGCGCGAATCGGCCCGACGGGGGAGCAGTACTTC.

The sample holds many counts of this clonotype. The gene calls are TRBV20-1 and TRBJ2-5; D perhaps matches TRBD2 (6 bases). Trimming shortened V by 3 bases and J by 0 bases, and 11 bases separated the two germline ends. From germline, CDR1 is DFQATT and CDR2 SNEGSKA (reference sequence). The CDR3 is made up of 14 amino acids. The CDR3 nucleotides are TGCAGTGCTAGCGGACTAACGTACCAAGAGACCCAGTACTTC. Its protein product is CSASGLTYQETQYF.

This clonotype came up a few times. The chain joins TRBV7-6 to TRBJ2-2, with 11 positions matching TRBD1. The CDR3 sequence is 16 residues long. Trimming took 3 bases from V and 4 from J; bases not matched to a gene: 4. CDR1 and CDR2 (germline): SGHVS, FNYEAQ. As DNA, the CDR3 is TGTGCCAGCAGCTTCGGGACAGGGGGTTCCACCGGGGAGCTGTTTTTT. It is translated as CASSFGTGGSTGELFF. The full variable domain, with the rest looked up from reference TRBV7-6 and TRBJ2-2, is GAGVSQSPRYKVTKRGQDVALRCDPISGHVSLYWYRQALGQGPEFLTYFNYEAQQDKSGLPNDRFSAERPEGSISTLTIQRTEQRDSAMYRCASSFGTGGSTGELFFGEGSRLTVL.

At least ten counts were recorded for this clonotype. V usage is TRBV24-1 and J usage is TRBJ2-2, with 8 bases identical to TRBD1. CDR3 length: 18 amino acids. Germline CDR1 is KGHDR and CDR2 is SFDVKD. The V gene end was trimmed by 3 bases and the J gene end by 0 bases; junction bases not matched to a gene: 8. CDR3 sequence: CATSDDRGFRANTGELFF. In DNA, the CDR3 is TGTGCCACCAGTGATGACAGGGGCTTCAGGGCGAACACCGGGGAGCTGTTTTTT.

This chain links TRBV10-3 with TRBJ2-1, with 8 bases fitting TRBD2. This CDR3 has 16 amino acids. The V and J ends lost 0 bases and 9 bases, in that order; junction bases with no gene match: 10. Germline V gene lookup returns CDR1 ENHRY and CDR2 SYGVKD. The CDR3 here is CAISESNYGGASEQFF. The CDR3 DNA reads as TGTGCCATCAGTGAGTCGAATTACGGGGGGGCCAGTGAGCAGTTCTTC.

This clonotype was counted a few times. The chain joins TRBV7-8 to TRBJ2-3; possible D gene TRBD1, 6 bases. V lost 3 bases, J lost 2 bases, and 15 bases lay in between. The CDR3 consists of 16 residues. Germline values: CDR1 SGHVS, CDR2 FQNEAQ. CDR3 protein: CASSLFSQGYTDTQYF. CDR3 nucleotide sequence: TGTGCCAGCAGCTTGTTCTCACAGGGATACACAGATACGCAGTATTTT.

The chain joins TRBV27 to TRBJ2-1; D not resolved. CDR1 MNHEY and CDR2 SMNVEV come from the germline V gene (reference sequence). The CDR3 is 14 residues long. Trimming cost V 5 bases and J 4 bases, with 12 bases left between them. DNA of the CDR3: TGTGCCAGCAGTCCGAGCAGAGGATACAATGAGCAGTTCTTC. Encoded protein: CASSPSRGYNEQFF.

Ten or more counts support this clonotype. The chain combines TRBV6-2 or TRBV6-3 with TRBJ2-1, with 11 bases that match TRBD2. The CDR3 runs to 16 residues. In germline, CDR1 is MNHEY, CDR2 SVGEGT. V was pared by 5 bases and J by 3 bases, with 6 bases of the junction left unmatched. The CDR3 DNA sequence: TGTGCCAGCAGTCTTAGCGGGAGGGGGTACTACAATGAGCAGTTCTTC. It is translated as CASSLSGRGYYNEQFF.

This chain links TRBV27 with TRBJ2-5; D unresolved. The CDR3 runs 13 residues. V lost 0 bases and J 0 bases, leaving 2 bases between the germline ends. Germline V gene sequence: CDR1 MNHEY, CDR2 SMNVEV (reference sequence). CDR3: CASSLSYQETQYF. CDR3 coding DNA: TGTGCCAGCAGTTTATCTTACCAAGAGACCCAGTACTTC.

At least ten counts were recorded for this clonotype. J is TRBJ2-7 and V is TRBV20-1; 8 positions agree with TRBD1. Trimming removed 3 bases from V and 8 bases from J; junction bases left unmatched: 9. The CDR3 spans 13 residues. Germline V gene sequence: CDR1 DFQATT, CDR2 SNEGSKA (reference sequence). The CDR3 DNA is TGCAGTGCTAGTAGAGACAGGGGCCTACAGCAGTACTTC. Amino acid sequence: CSASRDRGLQQYF.

The V and J genes are TRBV7-9 and TRBJ2-5; 7 bases align to TRBD2. CDR1 is SEHNR and CDR2 is FQNEAQ in the germline V gene (reference sequence). V trimming: 5 bases; J trimming: 5 bases; junction bases outside the gene matches: 11. There are 15 residues in the CDR3. CDR3 residues: CASSKSRGERETQYF. The CDR3 DNA is TGTGCCAGCAGCAAATCCCGGGGGGAGAGGGAGACCCAGTACTTC.

CDR3 in amino acids: CSATRPGSGPYEQYF. In DNA form, the CDR3 reads TGCAGTGCTACGCGTCCCGGGAGTGGACCCTACGAGCAGTACTTC. The genes are TRBV20-1 and TRBJ2-7, with D maybe TRBD2 (6 bases). The CDR3 runs to 15 residues. Per germline, CDR1 DFQATT and CDR2 SNEGSKA (reference sequence). V gave up 4 bases and J gave up 2 bases, with 18 bases separating them.

A few counts support this clonotype. This chain uses TRBV5-1 with TRBJ1-1, with unresolved D. Germline lookup yields CDR1 SGHRS and CDR2 YFSETQ. V was trimmed by 0 bases and J by 5 bases, leaving 8 bases between them. The CDR3 has 13 residues. DNA of the CDR3: TGCGCCAGCAGCTTGGGCTCGAAGACTGAAGCTTTCTTT. It yields the protein CASSLGSKTEAFF. Based on the CDR3 plus reference TRBV5-1 and TRBJ1-1, the full variable domain is KAGVTQTPRYLIKTRGQQVTLSCSPISGHRSVSWYQQTPGQGLQFLFEYFSETQRNKGNFPGRFSGRQFSNSRSEMNVSTLELGDSALYLCASSLGSKTEAFFGQGTRLTVV.

Only a few counts were recorded for this clonotype. CDR3 coding DNA: TGTGCCAGCAGCTTAGACGTGACAGGGGGGTATGGCTACACCTTC. Translated, it gives CASSLDVTGGYGYTF. J is TRBJ1-2 and V is TRBV7-2, with 9 nucleotides matching TRBD1. After removal of 1 base from V and 5 bases from J, the junction contained 5 bases not matched to a gene. This CDR3 spans 15 amino acids. Germline lookup yields CDR1 SGHTA and CDR2 FQGNSA.

The chain is built from TRBV20-1 and TRBJ2-3, with no clear D. The germline gives CDR1 DFQATT, CDR2 SNEGSKA (reference sequence). Between the trimmed V and J ends, which lost 4 bases and 2 bases, there was a span of 13 bases. This CDR3 has 14 residues. CDR3 residues: CSAKGSTNTDTQYF. CDR3 in DNA: TGCAGTGCTAAGGGTTCAACCAACACAGATACGCAGTATTTT.

The table lists this clonotype with many counts. V and J are TRBV12-3 or TRBV12-4 and TRBJ2-4; possibly TRBD1 or TRBD2 for D (5 bases each). Trimming cost V 11 bases and J 8 bases, with 13 bases left between them. The CDR3 is made up of 11 amino acids. The CDR3 loop is CACSRGDIQYF. CDR3 DNA: TGTGCCTGTTCAAGGGGAGACATTCAGTACTTC.

This clonotype was seen more than once but under ten times. The V gene is TRBV6-5, the J gene TRBJ2-3; D is unclear. The CDR3 consists of 13 residues. The V end was cut by 4 bases, the J end by 2 bases, with 7 bases between. CDR1 and CDR2 (germline): MNHEY, SVGAGI. The CDR3 nucleotides are TGTGCCAGCAGTTTTCAGTTCACAGATACGCAGTATTTT. Its translation is CASSFQFTDTQYF.

This clonotype has ten or more counts. The chain combines TRBV6-1 with TRBJ2-2; maybe TRBD1 (5 bases). V was pared by 6 bases and J by 7 bases, with 15 bases between. The length of the CDR3 is 14 residues. CDR1 and CDR2 (germline): MNHNS, SASEGT. The CDR3, as DNA: TGTGCCAGCAGCATGAACCAGGGTCTCGGGGAGCTGTTTTTT. This encodes CASSMNQGLGELFF.

The rearrangement joins TRBV27 to TRBJ1-5, with 9 bases fitting TRBD1. This CDR3 region has 15 residues. J lost 1 base, V lost 6 bases, and 4 bases had no gene match. The germline V gene has CDR1 MNHEY and CDR2 SMNVEV (reference sequence). DNA of the CDR3: TGTGCCAGCAGAGCCGGGACAGGGAGCAATCAGCCCCAGCATTTT. Translating gives CASRAGTGSNQPQHF.

This clonotype was observed a few times. The rearrangement joins TRBV10-3 to TRBJ1-3; D is unresolved. This CDR3 has 15 amino acids. The ends were cut back, 2 bases at V and 1 base at J, with 9 bases in the middle. CDR1 and CDR2 from the germline V gene are ENHRY and SYGVKD. CDR3 sequence: CAISETRSSGNTIYF. In DNA, the CDR3 is TGTGCCATCAGTGAGACCAGGAGTTCTGGAAACACCATATATTTT.

This clonotype was recorded a few times. The rearrangement joins TRBV9 to TRBJ2-3; D is uncertain. This CDR3 region has 15 residues. Germline values: CDR1 SGDLS, CDR2 YYNGEE. The V and J ends lost 3 bases and 6 bases respectively, with 17 bases between them. CDR3 amino acids: CASSAPNASIDTQYF. DNA of the CDR3: TGTGCCAGCAGCGCCCCTAATGCGAGCATTGATACGCAGTATTTT.

The CDR3 nucleotides read TGTGCCAGCAGCCTAAGTGACACCCCGACCTACGAGCAGTACTTC. It yields the protein CASSLSDTPTYEQYF. V usage is TRBV11-1 and J usage is TRBJ2-7; no definite D call. Trimming cost V 5 bases and J 2 bases, with 16 bases left between them. This CDR3 is built from 15 residues. CDR1 is SGHAT, CDR2 FQDESV, per germline (reference sequence). Combining the CDR3 with reference TRBV11-1 and TRBJ2-7 gives the whole variable domain EAEVAQSPRYKITEKSQAVAFWCDPISGHATLYWYRQILGQGPELLVQFQDESVVDDSQLPKDRFSAERLKGVDSTLKIQPAELGDSAMYLCASSLSDTPTYEQYFGPGTRLTVT.

This clonotype was counted only a few times. The rearrangement joins TRBV27 to TRBJ1-1; tentative D call: TRBD1 (5 bases). The germline V gene encodes CDR1 MNHEY and CDR2 SMNVEV (reference sequence). This CDR3 has 13 amino acids. V lost 5 bases, J lost 8 bases, and 15 bases lay in between. The CDR3 reads CASSPTWGSEAFF. The DNA of the CDR3 is TGTGCCAGCAGTCCAACGTGGGGCTCGGAAGCTTTCTTT.

In this sample, this clonotype turned up a few times. This rearrangement joins TRBV7-9 to TRBJ2-3; D may be TRBD2 (7 bases). There are 16 residues in the CDR3. The ends were cut back, 4 bases at V and 2 bases at J, with 16 bases in the middle. Germline values: CDR1 SEHNR, CDR2 FQNEAQ (reference sequence). The DNA for the CDR3 is TGTGCCAGCAGCTGGGGGCGGGGGAGTGTCACAGATACGCAGTATTTT. Its protein product is CASSWGRGSVTDTQYF.

This chain uses TRBV6-2 or TRBV6-3 with TRBJ2-2; D is ambiguous. Germline V CDR1 and CDR2: MNHEY, SVGEGT. The CDR3 totals 14 residues. Trimming cost V 7 bases and J 0 bases, with 9 bases left between them. The CDR3 coding sequence is TGTGCCAGCAATGGTTACGCGAACACCGGGGAGCTGTTTTTT. As protein: CASNGYANTGELFF.

This clonotype was counted a few times. The chain recombines TRBV28 with TRBJ2-7, with 12 positions matching TRBD1. V dropped 6 bases and J dropped 2; count of bases not matched to a gene: 11. Germline V CDR1 and CDR2: MDHEN, SYDVKM. CDR3 length equals 17 residues. CDR3 coding DNA: TGTGCCAGCAGGATAAGTGGGACAGGGGGCCGCACCTACGAGCAGTACTTC. It is translated as CASRISGTGGRTYEQYF. Based on the CDR3 plus reference TRBV28 and TRBJ2-7, the full variable domain is DVKVTQSSRYLVKRTGEKVFLECVQDMDHENMFWYRQDPGLGLRLIYFSYDVKMKEKGDIPEGYSVSREKKERFSLILESASTNQTSMYLCASRISGTGGRTYEQYFGPGTRLTVT.

This clonotype was counted a few times. This sequence joins TRBV6-1 and TRBJ1-6; a weak D match, TRBD1 (6 bases). The CDR3 totals 15 residues. Germline CDR1 reads MNHNS; CDR2 reads SASEGT. The ends were cut back, 2 bases at V and 7 bases at J, with 12 bases in the middle. CDR3 in amino acids: CASSENQGRNSPLHF. CDR3 sequence (DNA): TGTGCCAGCAGTGAAAATCAGGGGAGGAATTCACCCCTCCACTTT.

This clonotype showed up many times. The rearrangement uses TRBV18 and TRBJ2-2; D remains unclear. V lost 2 bases to trimming and J lost 3 bases, with 7 bases between them. The V gene's germline CDR1 is KGHSH and CDR2 LQKENI. The length of the CDR3 is 14 residues. CDR3 sequence (DNA): TGTGCCAGCTCACCAGGAATTGACACCGGGGAGCTGTTTTTT. Translating it yields CASSPGIDTGELFF.